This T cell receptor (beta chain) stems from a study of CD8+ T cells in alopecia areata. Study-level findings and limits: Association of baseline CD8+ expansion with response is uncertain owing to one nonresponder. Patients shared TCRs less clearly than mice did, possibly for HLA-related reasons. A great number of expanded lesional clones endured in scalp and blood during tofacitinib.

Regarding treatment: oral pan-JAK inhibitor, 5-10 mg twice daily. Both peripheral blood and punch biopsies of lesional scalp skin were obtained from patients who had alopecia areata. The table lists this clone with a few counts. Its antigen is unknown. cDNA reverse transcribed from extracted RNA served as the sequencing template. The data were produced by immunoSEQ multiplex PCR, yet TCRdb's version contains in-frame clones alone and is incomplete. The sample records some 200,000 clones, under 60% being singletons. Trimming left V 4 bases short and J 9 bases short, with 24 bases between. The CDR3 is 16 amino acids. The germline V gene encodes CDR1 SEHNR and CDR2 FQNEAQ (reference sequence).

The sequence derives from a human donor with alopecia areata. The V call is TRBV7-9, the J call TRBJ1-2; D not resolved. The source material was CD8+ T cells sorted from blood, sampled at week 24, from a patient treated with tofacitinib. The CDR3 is CASSSPNSTNFYSYTF. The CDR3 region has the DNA TGTGCCAGCAGCTCCCCGAATTCGACAAACTTCTACAGCTACACCTTC.